This is a list of T cell receptor beta chains from one sample in a study of T cell changes during pregnancy in multiple sclerosis. Some clones are missing from TCRdb's copy, which holds only in-frame ones; the method was immunoSEQ multiplex PCR. The sample records about 34,000 clones, 85% to 90% being singletons. Sequencing used CD8+ T cells from peripheral blood mononuclear cells, obtained in the third trimester of pregnancy. These receptor sequences come from a female donor with multiple sclerosis, enrolled in a pregnancy study. CDR3s include the opening cysteine and the closing phenylalanine or tryptophan. D genes are given only for firm matches. Expanded clones are given a class, and other clones once, few, many or no size at all.

CDR3nt: TGTGCCAGCAGCGGGACAGGGAATGAAAAACTGTTTTTT
CDR3aa: CASSGTGNEKLFF
v_gene: TRBV27
abundance: .
j_gene: TRBJ1-4
d_gene: TRBD1

CDR3nt: TGCAGTGCTAGTCAGGGAGATACGCAGTATTTT
CDR3aa: CSASQGDTQYF
v_gene: TRBV20-1
abundance: .
j_gene: TRBJ2-3
d_gene: .

CDR3nt: TGTGCCAGCAGGAGCGGGGGGCCCTACAATGAGCAGTTCTTC
CDR3aa: CASRSGGPYNEQFF
v_gene: TRBV7-2
abundance: .
j_gene: TRBJ2-1
d_gene: TRBD2

CDR3nt: TGTGCCAGCAGCTTAGTCACTTGGGGACAATACAATGAGCAGTTCTTC
CDR3aa: CASSLVTWGQYNEQFF
v_gene: TRBV7-6
abundance: .
j_gene: TRBJ2-1
d_gene: .

CDR3nt: TGTGCCAGCAGTGTAAGGGAGGCACAATTCGCCAGTAACTATGGCTACACCTTC
CDR3aa: CASSVREAQFASNYGYTF
v_gene: TRBV6-1
abundance: .
j_gene: TRBJ1-2
d_gene: .

CDR3nt: TGTGCCAGTAGTATTTCGGCAGGGAATCAGCCCCAGCATTTT
CDR3aa: CASSISAGNQPQHF
v_gene: TRBV19
abundance: .
j_gene: TRBJ1-5
d_gene: .

CDR3nt: TGTGCCATCAGTGAGTCAAGGCAGCGGGGGGCCTACAATGAGCAGTTCTTC
CDR3aa: CAISESRQRGAYNEQFF
v_gene: TRBV10-3
abundance: .
j_gene: TRBJ2-1
d_gene: TRBD2

CDR3nt: TGTGCCAGCAGTTCCGGGGTGGGGAACATCCAGTATTTT
CDR3aa: CASSSGVGNIQYF
v_gene: TRBV27
abundance: .
j_gene: TRBJ2-3
d_gene: .

CDR3nt: TGTGCCAGCAGTTCCGACAGGGGATGGGTCGAGCAGTACTTC
CDR3aa: CASSSDRGWVEQYF
v_gene: TRBV6-5
abundance: .
j_gene: TRBJ2-7
d_gene: TRBD1

CDR3nt: TGTGCCAGCAGCCCGGACAGACACCTTAATTCACCCCTCCACTTT
CDR3aa: CASSPDRHLNSPLHF
v_gene: TRBV5-4
abundance: .
j_gene: TRBJ1-6
d_gene: .

CDR3nt: TGTGCCAGCAGAGGGGGGGCCGCGATTGAAGCTTTCTTT
CDR3aa: CASRGGAAIEAFF
v_gene: TRBV11-2
abundance: .
j_gene: TRBJ1-1
d_gene: .

CDR3nt: TGTGCCAGCAGCTTAGCCGGGGGGCAGTATAGCAATCAGCCCCAGCATTTT
CDR3aa: CASSLAGGQYSNQPQHF
v_gene: TRBV7-8
abundance: .
j_gene: TRBJ1-5
d_gene: .

CDR3nt: TGCGCCAGCAGCCAAACTCCGGGACAGCTCGACGAGCAGTACTTC
CDR3aa: CASSQTPGQLDEQYF
v_gene: TRBV4-1
abundance: .
j_gene: TRBJ2-7
d_gene: TRBD1

CDR3nt: TGTGCCAGCAGTCCAGGCTATGAGCAGTTCTTC
CDR3aa: CASSPGYEQFF
v_gene: TRBV6-5
abundance: .
j_gene: TRBJ2-1
d_gene: .

CDR3nt: TGCGCCACCGGGACAGGTTCCCATGAGCAGTACTTC
CDR3aa: CATGTGSHEQYF
v_gene: TRBV5-1
abundance: .
j_gene: TRBJ2-7
d_gene: TRBD1

CDR3nt: TGCGCCAGCAGCAACTACCGGGACAGCTCCTACGAGCAGTACTTC
CDR3aa: CASSNYRDSSYEQYF
v_gene: TRBV4-3
abundance: .
j_gene: TRBJ2-7
d_gene: TRBD1

CDR3nt: TGTGCCAGCAGCCAAGGGAGCTCTGGGGCCAACGTCCTGACTTTC
CDR3aa: CASSQGSSGANVLTF
v_gene: TRBV6-5
abundance: few
j_gene: TRBJ2-6
d_gene: .

CDR3nt: TGTGCCACCCTTCAAGGGCAGGGAAACACCGGGGAGCTGTTTTTT
CDR3aa: CATLQGQGNTGELFF
v_gene: TRBV10-3
abundance: .
j_gene: TRBJ2-2
d_gene: .

CDR3nt: TGTGCCTGGAGTGTATACCAGGGCGCCTATGGCTACACCTTC
CDR3aa: CAWSVYQGAYGYTF
v_gene: TRBV30
abundance: .
j_gene: TRBJ1-2
d_gene: .

CDR3nt: TGTGCCAGCAGCCCGACCAGGGGAAATGAAAAACTGTTTTTT
CDR3aa: CASSPTRGNEKLFF
v_gene: TRBV9
abundance: .
j_gene: TRBJ1-4
d_gene: .

CDR3nt: TGTGCCAGCAGTCAGAGACAAATCTACGAGCAGTACTTC
CDR3aa: CASSQRQIYEQYF
v_gene: TRBV6-4
abundance: .
j_gene: TRBJ2-7
d_gene: .

CDR3nt: TGTGCCAGCAGCCTACGTGGAGGGCTTGACGGCTACACCTTC
CDR3aa: CASSLRGGLDGYTF
v_gene: TRBV13
abundance: .
j_gene: TRBJ1-2
d_gene: .

CDR3nt: TGCGCCAGCAGCCAAGGACTTGACAGGGGGGCCCCGACCCAGTACTTC
CDR3aa: CASSQGLDRGAPTQYF
v_gene: TRBV4-3
abundance: .
j_gene: TRBJ2-5
d_gene: TRBD1

CDR3nt: TGCGCCAGCAGCCAAGATACCGGGGGGGCCACCTACGAGCAGTACTTC
CDR3aa: CASSQDTGGATYEQYF
v_gene: TRBV4-3
abundance: .
j_gene: TRBJ2-7
d_gene: TRBD2

CDR3nt: TGCGCCAGCAGTCAATCGAGGGACAGGGACCATTCACCCCTCCACTTT
CDR3aa: CASSQSRDRDHSPLHF
v_gene: TRBV23-1
abundance: .
j_gene: TRBJ1-6
d_gene: TRBD1

CDR3nt: TGTGCCAGCAGCTTAGGCGGGGGTTCCTACGAGCAGTACTTC
CDR3aa: CASSLGGGSYEQYF
v_gene: TRBV7-3
abundance: .
j_gene: TRBJ2-7
d_gene: TRBD2

CDR3nt: TGTGCCAGCAGCTCGAGGAGCTCTGGGGCCAACGTCCTGACTTTC
CDR3aa: CASSSRSSGANVLTF
v_gene: TRBV5-6
abundance: .
j_gene: TRBJ2-6
d_gene: .

CDR3nt: TGTGCCAGCAGCTTCCTCCGGGACAGTGAGATCTACGAGCAGTACTTC
CDR3aa: CASSFLRDSEIYEQYF
v_gene: TRBV7-9
abundance: once
j_gene: TRBJ2-7
d_gene: TRBD1

CDR3nt: TGTGCCAGCAGCTGGGGACAGGCTGAAGCTTTCTTT
CDR3aa: CASSWGQAEAFF
v_gene: TRBV7-2
abundance: .
j_gene: TRBJ1-1
d_gene: TRBD1

CDR3nt: TGTGCCAGCAGTTTTCAAGGGGAGGGGAATGAGCAGTTCTTC
CDR3aa: CASSFQGEGNEQFF
v_gene: TRBV27
abundance: .
j_gene: TRBJ2-1
d_gene: TRBD2

CDR3nt: TGTGCCATCAGTGAGTCGTTACAGACCATCTATGGCTACACCTTC
CDR3aa: CAISESLQTIYGYTF
v_gene: TRBV10-3
abundance: .
j_gene: TRBJ1-2
d_gene: .

CDR3nt: TGTGCCAGCAGGGACCTGACTAGCGGGGGCACAGATACGCAGTATTTT
CDR3aa: CASRDLTSGGTDTQYF
v_gene: TRBV2
abundance: few
j_gene: TRBJ2-3
d_gene: TRBD2

CDR3nt: TGTGCCACCGGGCAGAGCTCCTACAATGAGCAGTTCTTC
CDR3aa: CATGQSSYNEQFF
v_gene: TRBV15
abundance: .
j_gene: TRBJ2-1
d_gene: .

CDR3nt: TGTGCCAGCAGCTCTGGGACAGCCCACCTACCCTACGAGCAGTACTTC
CDR3aa: CASSSGTAHLPYEQYF
v_gene: TRBV11-3
abundance: .
j_gene: TRBJ2-7
d_gene: TRBD1

CDR3nt: TGCGCCAGCAGCTTGGATTCCAGGGGAGATACGCAGTATTTT
CDR3aa: CASSLDSRGDTQYF
v_gene: TRBV5-1
abundance: .
j_gene: TRBJ2-3
d_gene: .

CDR3nt: TGTGCCAGCAGCCAAGACGGCGCGGGGGGGGTGGAGACCCAGTACTTC
CDR3aa: CASSQDGAGGVETQYF
v_gene: TRBV4-2
abundance: medium-sized
j_gene: TRBJ2-5
d_gene: TRBD2

CDR3nt: TGTGCCACCAGCAGAGAGCGGACCGCTCTAACTAGCGGGGAAAAGACCGGGGAGCTGTTTTTT
CDR3aa: CATSRERTALTSGEKTGELFF
v_gene: TRBV15
abundance: .
j_gene: TRBJ2-2
d_gene: TRBD2

CDR3nt: TGTGCCAGCAGCTTAGAGGAAGTGCTAGCGGAGAAGTATTTT
CDR3aa: CASSLEEVLAEKYF
v_gene: TRBV7-2
abundance: .
j_gene: TRBJ2-3
d_gene: TRBD2

CDR3nt: TGTGCCAGCAGCGTAGCAGACAGGAACTACGAGCAGTACTTC
CDR3aa: CASSVADRNYEQYF
v_gene: TRBV9
abundance: .
j_gene: TRBJ2-7
d_gene: .

CDR3nt: TGTGCCAGCAGCTTGGGACAGGGAAGAACCTACGAGCAGTACTTC
CDR3aa: CASSLGQGRTYEQYF
v_gene: TRBV5-8
abundance: .
j_gene: TRBJ2-7
d_gene: TRBD1

CDR3nt: TGTGCCAGCAGCCAAGAGTCCCTAGGAGATACGCAGTATTTT
CDR3aa: CASSQESLGDTQYF
v_gene: TRBV4-2
abundance: .
j_gene: TRBJ2-3
d_gene: .

CDR3nt: TGTGCCAGCAGCGAGGGGACAGGGATCTACGAGCAGTACTTC
CDR3aa: CASSEGTGIYEQYF
v_gene: TRBV9
abundance: .
j_gene: TRBJ2-7
d_gene: TRBD1

CDR3nt: TGTGCCAGCAGCTTACCTGCGGTCTCCTACGAGCAGTACTTC
CDR3aa: CASSLPAVSYEQYF
v_gene: TRBV7-9
abundance: once
j_gene: TRBJ2-7
d_gene: .

CDR3nt: TGTGCCAGCAGTGAAATCGGTATCGAGCAGTACTTC
CDR3aa: CASSEIGIEQYF
v_gene: TRBV25-1
abundance: .
j_gene: TRBJ2-7
d_gene: .

CDR3nt: TGTGCCAGCAGCCCGAGCACAGATACGCAGTATTTT
CDR3aa: CASSPSTDTQYF
v_gene: TRBV7-2
abundance: .
j_gene: TRBJ2-3
d_gene: .

CDR3nt: TGCGCCAGCAGCCAAGGACAGCCCTCCTACGAGCAGTACTTC
CDR3aa: CASSQGQPSYEQYF
v_gene: TRBV4-1
abundance: .
j_gene: TRBJ2-7
d_gene: .

CDR3nt: TGCGCCAGCAGCCAAGAGGAGGGGGCAGGGGGCTACGAGCAGTACTTC
CDR3aa: CASSQEEGAGGYEQYF
v_gene: TRBV4-3
abundance: .
j_gene: TRBJ2-7
d_gene: .

CDR3nt: TGTGCCAGCGGCGGATTAGCGGGGGCCTCTCAAGAGACCCAGTACTTC
CDR3aa: CASGGLAGASQETQYF
v_gene: TRBV5-4
abundance: .
j_gene: TRBJ2-5
d_gene: TRBD2

CDR3nt: TGTGCCAGCAGCCTCAGCAGGAACAGGGTCTTCGACGAGCAGTACTTC
CDR3aa: CASSLSRNRVFDEQYF
v_gene: TRBV9
abundance: .
j_gene: TRBJ2-7
d_gene: .

CDR3nt: TGTGCCAGCAGCTTGGGACAGGGTGAAATCTATGGCTACACCTTC
CDR3aa: CASSLGQGEIYGYTF
v_gene: TRBV5-6
abundance: .
j_gene: TRBJ1-2
d_gene: TRBD1

CDR3nt: TGTGCCAGCAGCCCTACAGGGATATGGAATGAAAAACTGTTTTTT
CDR3aa: CASSPTGIWNEKLFF
v_gene: TRBV7-8
abundance: .
j_gene: TRBJ1-4
d_gene: .

CDR3nt: TGTGCCAGCAGTGAAGTTATAGCGGGGGCCTCCACAGATACGCAGTATTTT
CDR3aa: CASSEVIAGASTDTQYF
v_gene: TRBV6-1
abundance: .
j_gene: TRBJ2-3
d_gene: TRBD2

CDR3nt: TGTGCCAGCACGTCAGGGCTTGTAGTTGAAGCTTTCTTT
CDR3aa: CASTSGLVVEAFF
v_gene: TRBV2
abundance: medium-sized
j_gene: TRBJ1-1
d_gene: .

CDR3nt: TGTGCCAGCTACATGCGGGGGGGCCGGATTGAGACCCAGTACTTC
CDR3aa: CASYMRGGRIETQYF
v_gene: TRBV18
abundance: .
j_gene: TRBJ2-5
d_gene: TRBD2